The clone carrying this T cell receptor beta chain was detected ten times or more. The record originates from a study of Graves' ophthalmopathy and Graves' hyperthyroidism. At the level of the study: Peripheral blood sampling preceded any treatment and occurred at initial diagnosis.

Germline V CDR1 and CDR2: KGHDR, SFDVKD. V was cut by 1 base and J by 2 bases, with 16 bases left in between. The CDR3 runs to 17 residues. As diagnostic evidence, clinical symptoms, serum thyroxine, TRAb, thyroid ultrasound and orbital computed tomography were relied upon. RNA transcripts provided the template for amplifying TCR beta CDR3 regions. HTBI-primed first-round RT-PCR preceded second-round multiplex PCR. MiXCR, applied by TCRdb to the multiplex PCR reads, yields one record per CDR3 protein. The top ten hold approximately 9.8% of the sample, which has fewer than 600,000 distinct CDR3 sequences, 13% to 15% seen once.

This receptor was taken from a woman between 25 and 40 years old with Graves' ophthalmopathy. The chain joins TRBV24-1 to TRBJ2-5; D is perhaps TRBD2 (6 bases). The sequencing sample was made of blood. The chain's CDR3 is CATSDFRTGTSQETQYF. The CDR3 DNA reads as TGTGCCACCAGTGATTTTAGGACGGGGACTTCGCAAGAGACCCAGTACTTC.